The present entry profiles one T cell receptor (beta chain) with its context. The data are from a study of immune characterization of retroperitoneal liposarcoma. Each CDR3 protein gets one entry after TCRdb re-called the PCR reads with MiXCR. The profile covers roughly 10,000 distinct CDR3 sequences, with around 30% appearing a single time and less than 10% taken by the ten largest. Trimming left V 5 bases short and J 0 bases short, with 17 bases between. The CDR3 is made up of 17 amino acids. The germline CDR1 and CDR2 sequences are MNHEY and SVGAGI. The sequence was collected from a male donor with retroperitoneal liposarcoma. The gene calls are TRBV6-5 and TRBJ2-4; tentatively, D is TRBD1 or TRBD2 (5 bases each). What was sequenced was tumor tissue. As DNA, the CDR3 is TGTGCCAGCAGTGCCGGGGAAGGGGTGGAAGCCAAAAACATTCAGTACTTC. Translated: CASSAGEGVEAKNIQYF.